The clone carrying this TCR beta chain was found once. This sample is part of a study of blood T cell repertoires in COVID-19. Study summary: COVID-19 samples, acute and convalescent, were from the United States, Italy and Spain. T cells, B-cell-depleted T cells, or PBMCs supplied cDNA or gDNA.

Source study methods: Nucleated cell counts were estimated from reference gene primer amplification. Assay: immunoSEQ multiplex PCR; the TCRdb copy retains only in-frame clones and omits some. V, J and clone size reflect that table, while D and trimming were determined from the DNA. This sample has more than 80,000 clones; less than 95% occur once, and the top ten carry roughly 7%. Germline V gene sequence: CDR1 MNHEY, CDR2 SVGAGI. The CDR3 consists of 11 residues. Trimming shortened V by 3 bases and J by 6 bases, and 6 bases separated the two germline ends. The rearrangement uses TRBV6-5 and TRBJ2-7; D perhaps matches TRBD1 (5 bases). The TCR was taken from a man aged 18 to 30 with COVID-19, enrolled during active disease. The source material was peripheral blood. CDR3 sequence: CASSYRGEQYF. The CDR3 region has the DNA TGTGCCAGCAGTTATAGGGGCGAGCAGTACTTC.